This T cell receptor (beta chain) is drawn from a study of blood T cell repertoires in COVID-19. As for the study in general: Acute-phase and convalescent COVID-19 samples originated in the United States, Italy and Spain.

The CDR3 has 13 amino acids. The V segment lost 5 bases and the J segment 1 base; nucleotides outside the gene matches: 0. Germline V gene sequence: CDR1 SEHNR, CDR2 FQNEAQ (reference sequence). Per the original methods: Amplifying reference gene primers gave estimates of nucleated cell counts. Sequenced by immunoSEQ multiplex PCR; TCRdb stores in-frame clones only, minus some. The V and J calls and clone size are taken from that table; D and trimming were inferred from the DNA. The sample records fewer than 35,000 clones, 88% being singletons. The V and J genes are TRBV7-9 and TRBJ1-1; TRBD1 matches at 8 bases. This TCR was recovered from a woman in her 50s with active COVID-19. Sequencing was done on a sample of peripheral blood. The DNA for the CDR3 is TGTGCCAGCAGCGGACAGGGGAACACTGAAGCTTTCTTT. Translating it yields CASSGQGNTEAFF.